The rows below give T cell receptor beta chains drawn from one sample of a study of blood T cell repertoires in COVID-19. Repertoires were generated with immunoSEQ multiplex PCR, while TCRdb's copy carries only in-frame clones and drops some. The sample lists fewer than 350,000 clones; 90% were seen once. The sample taken for sequencing was peripheral blood. The receptors stem from a woman in her 30s with COVID-19, enrolled during active disease. Each CDR3 is given with its conserved first and last residue. The D gene is left open where the match is weak. For some rows the clone size is stated as once, few or many, or as a class when expanded; others skip it.

v_call,j_call,cdr3_length,clone_size,d_call,cdr3_aa,cdr3_nt
TRBV30,TRBJ1-4,14,NA,TRBD1,CAWRTGKRVEKLFF,TGTGCCTGGAGGACAGGGAAGAGGGTGGAAAAACTGTTTTTT
TRBV4-1,TRBJ1-4,16,NA,NA,CASSQPRSGTVDNLFF,TGCGCCAGCAGCCAACCACGCTCCGGGACTGTTGACAATCTGTTTTTT
TRBV3-1/TRBV3-2,TRBJ1-3,17,NA,NA,CASSLDLAASSGNTIYF,TGTGCCAGCAGCCTAGACTTGGCGGCTAGCTCTGGAAACACCATATATTTT
TRBV19,TRBJ2-7,13,NA,TRBD2,CAITGLAGYEQYF,TGTGCCATTACGGGACTAGCGGGATACGAGCAGTACTTC
TRBV18,TRBJ2-6,17,NA,TRBD2,CASSPPGAGSRANVLTF,TGTGCCAGCTCACCACCAGGAGCGGGGTCGAGGGCCAACGTCCTGACTTTC
TRBV28,TRBJ2-7,13,NA,NA,CASSPTASYEQYF,TGTGCCAGCAGCCCGACAGCTTCCTACGAGCAGTACTTC
TRBV6-4,TRBJ2-1,15,NA,NA,CASSDSPQGSNEQFF,TGTGCCAGCAGTGACTCGCCCCAAGGGAGCAATGAGCAGTTCTTC
TRBV4-3,TRBJ1-4,14,NA,NA,CASSQNGRGGLLFF,TGCGCCAGCAGCCAAAATGGGAGGGGGGGATTACTGTTTTTT
TRBV10-1,TRBJ2-3,14,once,TRBD2,CASSEAGARDTQYF,TGCGCCAGCAGTGAAGCGGGAGCCCGAGATACGCAGTATTTT
TRBV7-2,TRBJ2-7,14,NA,TRBD2,CASSLSSGRPHRYF,TGTGCCAGCAGCTTATCTAGCGGGAGGCCCCATCGGTACTTC
TRBV6-5,TRBJ1-5,15,NA,TRBD1,CASTPRWTGGQPQHF,TGTGCCAGCACCCCTAGATGGACAGGGGGCCAGCCCCAGCATTTT
TRBV11-3,TRBJ2-2,15,NA,NA,CASSLRGGNTGELFF,TGTGCCAGCAGCTTAAGAGGGGGGAACACCGGGGAGCTGTTTTTT
TRBV5-4,TRBJ1-4,13,NA,NA,CASSLQGREKLFF,TGTGCCAGCAGCTTGCAGGGTAGAGAAAAACTGTTTTTT
TRBV6-4,TRBJ2-1,13,NA,NA,CASSDEGGGEQFF,TGTGCCAGCAGTGACGAGGGCGGCGGTGAGCAGTTCTTC
TRBV27,TRBJ1-2,15,NA,NA,CASSPHQGTPIGYTF,TGTGCCAGCAGTCCCCATCAGGGGACACCCATCGGCTACACCTTC
TRBV9,TRBJ2-1,16,NA,TRBD2,CASSVEGLAAYNEQFF,TGTGCCAGCAGCGTAGAAGGACTAGCGGCGTACAATGAGCAGTTCTTC
TRBV12-5,TRBJ2-3,13,NA,NA,CASGNWPTDTQYF,TGTGCTAGTGGAAATTGGCCCACAGATACGCAGTATTTT
TRBV7-2,TRBJ2-3,13,NA,NA,CASSLRGGTAQYF,TGTGCCAGCAGCTTAAGAGGGGGGACAGCGCAGTATTTT
TRBV19,TRBJ1-1,14,NA,NA,CASSIDWEGTEAFF,TGTGCCAGTAGTATAGATTGGGAGGGCACTGAAGCTTTCTTT
TRBV12-3/TRBV12-4,TRBJ1-5,13,NA,TRBD1,CASSDRGRQPQHF,TGTGCCAGCAGTGACAGGGGGCGGCAGCCCCAGCATTTT
TRBV2,TRBJ2-7,13,few,NA,CASKTGLREWQYF,TGTGCCAGCAAAACCGGACTCCGAGAATGGCAGTACTTC
TRBV28,TRBJ2-1,17,NA,TRBD1,CASSLFPDRAGSNEQFF,TGTGCCAGCAGTTTATTCCCGGACAGGGCAGGATCCAATGAGCAGTTCTTC
TRBV5-4,TRBJ1-5,13,NA,NA,CASSSNGGQPQHF,TGTGCCAGCAGTTCGAACGGAGGGCAGCCCCAGCATTTT
TRBV24-1,TRBJ2-5,14,NA,TRBD1,CATSGQDRAETQYF,TGTGCCACCAGTGGCCAGGACAGGGCGGAGACCCAGTACTTC
TRBV5-1,TRBJ2-1,13,once,TRBD1,CASSFPPSDREFF,TGCGCCAGCAGCTTCCCTCCCTCGGACAGGGAGTTCTTC
TRBV4-1,TRBJ1-1,15,NA,NA,CASSQVGIGYTEAFF,TGCGCCAGCAGCCAAGTCGGGATCGGATACACTGAAGCTTTCTTT
TRBV14,TRBJ1-4,13,NA,NA,CASQGQRHEKLFF,TGTGCCAGCCAAGGACAGAGACATGAAAAACTGTTTTTT
TRBV7-2,TRBJ1-1,16,NA,TRBD1,CASSLGSSGGITEAFF,TGTGCCAGCAGCTTAGGTTCGTCAGGGGGCATCACTGAAGCTTTCTTT
TRBV27,TRBJ2-6,17,NA,TRBD1,CASKRDSVFSGANVLTF,TGTGCCAGCAAAAGGGACAGCGTTTTCTCTGGGGCCAACGTCCTGACTTTC
TRBV5-1,TRBJ1-6,15,NA,TRBD1,CASSPGTGVDSPLHF,TGCGCCAGCAGCCCCGGGACAGGGGTGGATTCACCCCTCCACTTT
TRBV2,TRBJ1-1,13,NA,NA,CASSRQGNTEAFF,TGTGCCAGCAGTCGGCAGGGGAACACTGAAGCTTTCTTT
TRBV5-1,TRBJ2-5,15,NA,NA,CASSWDFLYQETQYF,TGCGCCAGCAGCTGGGACTTTCTGTACCAAGAGACCCAGTACTTC